One sample yielded the 5 T cell receptor beta chains listed below, sequenced in a study of blood T cell repertoires in COVID-19. Measured with immunoSEQ multiplex PCR; TCRdb has only the in-frame clones, and not every one. The sample consists of under 250,000 clones, about four fifths of them appearing once. Sequencing was carried out using peripheral blood. The receptors come from a woman aged 40 to 49 with active or convalescent COVID-19.

This rearrangement joins TRBV5-6 to TRBJ1-1; the match to TRBD1 covers 11 bases. CDR1 SGHDT and CDR2 YYEEEE come from the germline V gene. V was pared by 3 bases and J by 5 bases, with 3 bases of the junction left unmatched. This CDR3 has 14 amino acids. The CDR3, as DNA: TGTGCCAGCAGCTGGGACAGGGGGATTACTGAAGCTTTCTTT. This sequence encodes CASSWDRGITEAFF.

This clone was counted only a few times. The V gene is TRBV7-9, the J gene TRBJ1-1; weak D call: TRBD1 (6 bases). Germline V gene data show CDR1 as SEHNR and CDR2 as FQNEAQ (reference sequence). The V end was cut by 4 bases, the J end by 1 base, with 7 bases between. The CDR3 has 13 amino acids. CDR3 residues: CASSSGQNTEAFF. Written as DNA, the CDR3 is TGTGCCAGCAGCTCGGGACAGAACACTGAAGCTTTCTTT. The variable domain in full, with the rest retrieved from reference TRBV7-9 and TRBJ1-1, is DTGVSQNPRHKITKRGQNVTFRCDPISEHNRLYWYRQTLGQGPEFLTYFQNEAQLEKSRLLSDRFSAERPKGSFSTLEIQRTEQGDSAMYLCASSSGQNTEAFFGQGTRLTVV.

The genes are TRBV4-2 and TRBJ2-5; TRBD2 aligns across 12 bases. This CDR3 has 19 amino acids. Germline CDR1 LGHNA, CDR2 YNFKEQ. V shed 1 base and J 2 bases; nucleotides not matched to a gene: 11. CDR3 sequence: CASSQGLAGGPTRQETQYF. The CDR3 DNA is TGTGCCAGCAGCCAAGGTCTAGCGGGGGGGCCGACCCGGCAAGAGACCCAGTACTTC.

J is TRBJ2-7 and V is TRBV4-1, with D unclear. V shed 3 bases and J shed 2 bases, with 14 bases lying between them. From germline, CDR1 is MGHRA and CDR2 YSYEKL. This CDR3 contains 15 residues. CDR3 DNA: TGCGCCAGCAGCCAGAACGAGGCCCGCACCTACGAGCAGTACTTC. Translation: CASSQNEARTYEQYF.

The DNA of the CDR3 is TGTGCCTGGAGTGGGGGGGGGCTAAGAGTGTCCCAGTACTTC. Amino acid sequence: CAWSGGGLRVSQYF. The chain is built from TRBV30 and TRBJ2-5; D may be TRBD2 (7 bases). The V gene's germline CDR1 is GTSNPN and CDR2 SVGIG (reference sequence). This CDR3 has 14 amino acids. V lost 1 base to trimming and J lost 9 bases, with 18 bases between them.